This T cell receptor beta chain comes out of a study of PD-L1 blockade in urothelial cancer. Study-level background: Prior exposure to chemotherapy in patients amounted to 0 to 3 regimens received. Study-level points and caveats: Tumor-linked clones in blood grew more by 3 weeks in durable-benefit patients. Below-median pretreatment blood TCR clonality was a predictor of better survival.

In regard to this clone: Its antigen is not identified.

Noted time point: peripheral blood 6 weeks after treatment start. Assay used: immunoSEQ multiplex PCR; TCRdb lists only in-frame clones, some missing. Among about 44,000 clones listed, less than 95% were seen once. V shed 4 bases and J 8 bases; nucleotides not matched to a gene: 10. The CDR3 covers 15 residues. Germline CDR1 and CDR2: WNHNN and SYGVQD (reference sequence). The chain recombines TRBV10-1 with TRBJ2-1; 8 nucleotides match TRBD2. The receptor was isolated from a man between 70 and 80 years old with urothelial cancer. Specimen: PBMCs, collected around atezolizumab (anti-PD-L1) treatment. CDR3 DNA: TGCGCCAGCAGTGCAACCGGGAGGGCAAGGGATGAGCAGTTCTTC. Its translation is CASSATGRARDEQFF.